This TCR beta chain was recovered during a study of CD8 T cells in Susac syndrome. Study results and caveats: The study's TCR sequencing and HLA analysis drew on a certain number of individuals. That number was acknowledged as relatively small.

This clonotype was counted a single time. The antigen remains undetermined. Sequencing of TCR beta was performed on blood CD8+ T cells and on blood CD4+ T cells. Negative isolation was used for CD8+ and CD4+ T cells, and FACS enrichment was applied to TEMRA cells. A quantity of about 0.45 to 1 ug RNA underwent reverse transcription using random hexamers. TCR beta CDR3 was amplified by immunoSEQ multiplex PCR. This amplification extended across 54 Vbeta and 13 Jbeta segments. TCRdb ran MiXCR on the immunoSEQ multiplex PCR reads and lists one entry per CDR3 protein. The top ten clones hold around 0.24% of a sample with approximately 130,000 distinct CDR3 sequences, roughly 89% of them seen once. The clonotype comes from a human donor with multiple sclerosis. The sequencing input was CD8+ T cells from PBMCs.

As DNA, the CDR3 is TGTGCCTGGAGTTTGTGGGTAGGCTCCTACGAGCAGTACTTC. Translated: CAWSLWVGSYEQYF. The V and J genes are TRBV30 and TRBJ2-7; no clear D gene. The germline CDR1 and CDR2 sequences are GTSNPN and SVGIG (reference sequence). Trimming shortened V by 2 bases and J by 0 bases, and 11 bases separated the two germline ends. This CDR3 is built from 14 residues.